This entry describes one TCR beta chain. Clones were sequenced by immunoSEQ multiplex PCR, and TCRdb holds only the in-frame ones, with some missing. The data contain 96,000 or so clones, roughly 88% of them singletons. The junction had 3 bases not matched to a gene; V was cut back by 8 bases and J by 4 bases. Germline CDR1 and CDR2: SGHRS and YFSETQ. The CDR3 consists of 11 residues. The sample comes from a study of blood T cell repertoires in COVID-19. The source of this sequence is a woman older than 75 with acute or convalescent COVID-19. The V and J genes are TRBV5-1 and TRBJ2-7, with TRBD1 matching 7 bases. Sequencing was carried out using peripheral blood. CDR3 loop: CASQGEYEQYF. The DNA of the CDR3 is TGCGCCAGTCAGGGGGAATACGAGCAGTACTTC.